This T cell receptor (beta chain) was sequenced during a study of T cell responses to AZD1222 COVID-19 vaccine. Study outcomes and limitations: Elevations in Spike-specific TCR breadth and depth followed administration of two AZD1222 doses. Variant regions that are unmutated are reportedly the target of nearly half of spike-specific TCRs. Baseline serology detected seropositivity in only a handful of AZD1222 recipients. Clonal diversity may have been underestimated in mostly white British donors.

Concerning this clone: Its specificity is unknown.

This CDR3 spans 15 amino acids. Per the germline V gene, CDR1 is MDHEN and CDR2 is SYDVKM. The V end lost 1 base, the J end lost 4 bases, and 11 bases lay between the germline ends. Produced via immunoSEQ multiplex PCR; TCRdb's table is partial and in-frame only. The sample has tens of thousands of clones; around 89% are singletons. The sequenced sample was peripheral blood, obtained on day 0 of AZD1222 vaccination. The clonotype was recovered from an adult in good health. The J gene is TRBJ1-3, the V gene TRBV28; no firm D call. The CDR3 loop reads CASSLLSQRGNTIYF. CDR3 coding DNA: TGTGCCAGCAGTTTATTGTCCCAGAGGGGAAACACCATATATTTT.